Described below is a single T cell receptor beta chain sequence and its context. V was pared by 3 bases and J by 5 bases, with 3 bases of the junction left unmatched. CDR1 is SGHTA, CDR2 FQGTGA, per germline. CDR3 length: 14 residues. TCRdb re-called the 5' RACE reads with MiXCR, one entry per CDR3 protein. Here the sample spans more than 4,500 distinct CDR3 sequences, 55% to 75% being singletons. This clonotype originated in a female donor with breast cancer. The chain is built from TRBV7-3 and TRBJ2-3; 9 bases match TRBD1. Source material: naive CD4+ T cells sorted from blood. Specified subset: naive CD4+ T cells, CD4+CD45RA+CD25-. The CDR3 spells CASSFGQGIDTQYF. The CDR3 nucleotides are TGTGCCAGCAGCTTCGGACAGGGGATAGATACGCAGTATTTT.